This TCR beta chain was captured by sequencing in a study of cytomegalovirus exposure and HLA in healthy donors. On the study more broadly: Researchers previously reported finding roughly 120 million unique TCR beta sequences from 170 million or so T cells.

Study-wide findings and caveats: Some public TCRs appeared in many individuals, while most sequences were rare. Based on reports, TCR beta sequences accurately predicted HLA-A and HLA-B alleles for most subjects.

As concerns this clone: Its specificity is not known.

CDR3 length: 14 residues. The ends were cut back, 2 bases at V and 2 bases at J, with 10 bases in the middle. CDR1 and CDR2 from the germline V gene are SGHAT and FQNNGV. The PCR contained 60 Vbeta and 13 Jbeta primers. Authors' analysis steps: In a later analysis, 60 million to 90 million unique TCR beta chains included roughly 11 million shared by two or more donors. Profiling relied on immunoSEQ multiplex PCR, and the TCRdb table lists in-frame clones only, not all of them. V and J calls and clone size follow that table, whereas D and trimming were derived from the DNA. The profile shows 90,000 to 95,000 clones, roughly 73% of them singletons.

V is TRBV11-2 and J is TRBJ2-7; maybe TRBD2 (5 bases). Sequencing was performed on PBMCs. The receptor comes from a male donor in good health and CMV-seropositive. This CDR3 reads CASSLNMGAYEQYF. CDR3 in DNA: TGTGCCAGCAGCTTAAACATGGGAGCCTACGAGCAGTACTTC. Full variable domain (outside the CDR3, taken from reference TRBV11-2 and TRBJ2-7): EAGVAQSPRYKIIEKRQSVAFWCNPISGHATLYWYQQILGQGPKLLIQFQNNGVVDDSQLPKDRFSAERLKGVDSTLKIQPAKLEDSAVYLCASSLNMGAYEQYFGPGTRLTVT.